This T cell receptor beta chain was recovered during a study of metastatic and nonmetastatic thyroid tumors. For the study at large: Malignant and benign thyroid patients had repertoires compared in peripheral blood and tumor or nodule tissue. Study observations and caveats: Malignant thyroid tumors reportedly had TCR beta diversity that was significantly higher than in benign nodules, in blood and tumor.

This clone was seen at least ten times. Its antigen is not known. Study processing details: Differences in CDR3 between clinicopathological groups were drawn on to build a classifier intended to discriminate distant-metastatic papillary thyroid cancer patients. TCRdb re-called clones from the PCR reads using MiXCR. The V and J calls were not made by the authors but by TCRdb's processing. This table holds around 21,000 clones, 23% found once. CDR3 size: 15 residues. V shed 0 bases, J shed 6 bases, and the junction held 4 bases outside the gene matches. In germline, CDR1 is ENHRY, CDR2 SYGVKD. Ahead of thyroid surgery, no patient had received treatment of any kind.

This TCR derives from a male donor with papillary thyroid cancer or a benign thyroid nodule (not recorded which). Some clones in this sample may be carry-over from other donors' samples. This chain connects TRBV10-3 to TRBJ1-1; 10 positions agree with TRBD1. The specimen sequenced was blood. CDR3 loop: CAISESGTGDSEAFF. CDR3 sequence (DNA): TGTGCCATCAGTGAGTCCGGGACAGGGGATTCTGAAGCTTTCTTT.